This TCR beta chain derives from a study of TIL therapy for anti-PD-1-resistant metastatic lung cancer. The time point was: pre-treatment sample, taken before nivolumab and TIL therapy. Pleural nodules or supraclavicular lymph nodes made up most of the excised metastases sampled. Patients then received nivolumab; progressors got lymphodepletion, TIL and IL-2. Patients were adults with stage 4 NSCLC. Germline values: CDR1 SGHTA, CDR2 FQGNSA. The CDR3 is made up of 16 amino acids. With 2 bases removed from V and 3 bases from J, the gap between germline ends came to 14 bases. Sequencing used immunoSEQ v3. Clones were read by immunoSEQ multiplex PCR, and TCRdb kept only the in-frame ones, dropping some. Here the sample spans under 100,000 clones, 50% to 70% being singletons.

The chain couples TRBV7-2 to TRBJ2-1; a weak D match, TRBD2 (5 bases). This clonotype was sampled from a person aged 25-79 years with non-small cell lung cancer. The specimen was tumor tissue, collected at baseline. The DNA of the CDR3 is TGTGCCAGCAGCTTATATACCAGCGGAGGCTACAATGAGCAGTTCTTC. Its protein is CASSLYTSGGYNEQFF.